This passage covers 16 T cell receptor beta chains from one sample sequenced in a study of shared clonotypes between healthy human individuals. The protocol was immunoSEQ multiplex PCR, while the TCRdb copy is restricted to in-frame clones and leaves out a portion. The repertoire includes approximately 2.5 million clones, about 92% of them detected once, and around 0.14% sits in the top ten. Material for sequencing was naive CD4+ T cells sorted from blood. The subset here: CD45RA+ positively selected. The receptors stem from a young man in good health.

This chain links TRBV10-3 with TRBJ1-1; 7 bases are shared with TRBD1. CDR1 and CDR2 (germline): ENHRY, SYGVKD. J gave up 10 bases and V 0 bases, and 8 bases lay outside the gene matches. The CDR3 covers 14 residues. CDR3 sequence reads: CAISESRTGMVAFF. CDR3 coding DNA: TGTGCCATCAGTGAGTCCAGGACAGGTATGGTAGCTTTCTTT.

The chain uses TRBV7-8 and TRBJ1-5; no reliable D call. The V end lost 1 base, the J end lost 6 bases, and 7 bases lay between the germline ends. The germline V gene encodes CDR1 SGHVS and CDR2 FQNEAQ. The CDR3 sequence is 13 residues long. This CDR3 is CASSLDSRQPQHF. CDR3 DNA sequence: TGTGCCAGCAGCTTAGATTCCCGTCAGCCCCAGCATTTT.

This clone was counted between two and nine times. This sequence joins TRBV11-2 and TRBJ2-7, with D uncertain. Trimming pared 0 bases from V and 3 bases from J, leaving 9 bases between. The CDR3 runs 14 residues. Germline V lookup: CDR1 SGHAT, CDR2 FQNNGV. The chain's CDR3 is CASSLDRELYEQYF. CDR3 bases: TGTGCCAGCAGCTTAGATCGAGAACTCTACGAGCAGTACTTC.

This rearrangement joins TRBV10-1 to TRBJ2-2; D perhaps matches TRBD2 (7 bases). The CDR3 loop spans 16 amino acids. V dropped 3 bases and J dropped 1 base, with 12 bases sitting between them. Germline V gene sequence: CDR1 WNHNN, CDR2 SYGVQD (reference sequence). The CDR3 is CASSDAGAQNTGELFF. CDR3 bases: TGCGCCAGCAGTGACGCGGGGGCCCAGAACACCGGGGAGCTGTTTTTT.

The V and J genes are TRBV7-9 and TRBJ1-2; possibly TRBD1 for D (6 bases). The ends were cut back, 3 bases at V and 5 bases at J, with 16 bases in the middle. CDR3 length: 15 residues. Germline-derived CDR1 and CDR2 are SEHNR and FQNEAQ (reference sequence). CDR3 coding DNA: TGTGCCAGCAGCTTGGCGGCCAGGGGAGGGTATGGCTACACCTTC. Translated: CASSLAARGGYGYTF.

V and J are TRBV30 and TRBJ2-7, with D possibly being TRBD1 (6 bases). Germline CDR1 and CDR2: GTSNPN and SVGIG (reference sequence). The CDR3 is made up of 13 amino acids. V was cut by 1 base and J by 4 bases, with 11 bases left in between. The CDR3 bases are TGTGCCTGGAGTGGAGTAAGGGGGTACGAGCAGTACTTC. This translates into CAWSGVRGYEQYF. Looking up the rest from reference TRBV30 and TRBJ2-7 gives the full variable domain: SQTIHQWPATLVQPVGSPLSLECTVEGTSNPNLYWYRQAAGRGLQLLFYSVGIGQISSEVPQNLSASRPQDRQFILSSKKLLLSDSGFYLCAWSGVRGYEQYFGPGTRLTVT.

The chain has TRBV6-5 and TRBJ1-5; the match to TRBD1 covers 7 bases. Germline CDR1 and CDR2: MNHEY and SVGAGI. The CDR3 is 16 amino acids. The V segment lost 6 bases and the J segment 0 bases; nucleotides outside the gene matches: 8. The CDR3 sequence is CASRYRGLISNQPQHF. CDR3 DNA: TGTGCCAGCAGGTACAGGGGACTCATTAGCAATCAGCCCCAGCATTTT.

CDR3 sequence: CASSLSGLNEKLFF. In DNA, the CDR3 is TGCGCCAGCAGCTTAAGTGGGTTAAATGAAAAACTGTTTTTT. The J gene is TRBJ1-4, the V gene TRBV5-1; no firm D call. The CDR3 runs 14 residues. V was shortened by 2 bases and J by 5 bases, with 10 bases between the two germline ends. Germline V gene data show CDR1 as SGHRS and CDR2 as YFSETQ.

Only one count was recorded for this clone. The chain combines TRBV5-1 with TRBJ2-2; D possibly corresponds to TRBD2 (5 bases). The germline CDR1 and CDR2 sequences are SGHRS and YFSETQ. The CDR3 consists of 15 residues. Trimming removed 6 bases from V and 4 bases from J, with 16 bases in between. The CDR3 reads CASIPTEGATGELFF. DNA of the CDR3: TGCGCCAGCATACCAACAGAGGGTGCCACCGGGGAGCTGTTTTTT.

As to this clone: Other DNA sequences in the same sample also yield this CDR3. The chain has TRBV6-5 and TRBJ1-2; a possible D gene is TRBD1 (6 bases). Germline-derived CDR1 and CDR2 are MNHEY and SVGAGI. The V gene lost 0 bases and the J gene lost 2 bases, with 10 bases spanning the gap. This CDR3 is built from 15 residues. The CDR3 coding sequence is TGTGCCAGCAGTTACTCGGCGACAGGCAACTATGGCTACACCTTC. Its translation is CASSYSATGNYGYTF.

The V gene is TRBV5-6, the J gene TRBJ1-3, with D tentatively TRBD1 (6 bases). The ends were cut back, 6 bases at V and 4 bases at J, with 23 bases in the middle. This CDR3 is 17 amino acids long. CDR1 and CDR2 from the germline V gene are SGHDT and YYEEEE. CDR3 DNA sequence: TGTGCCAGCAACTTATCTACAGGGAAAGCGCGGGGAAACACCATATATTTT. Translated, it gives CASNLSTGKARGNTIYF.

The chain couples TRBV5-5 to TRBJ1-4; tentatively, D is TRBD1 (6 bases). Germline lookup yields CDR1 SGHKS and CDR2 YYEKEE (reference sequence). The CDR3 contains 14 residues. V lost 2 bases and J lost 7, with 12 bases in between. CDR3 sequence (DNA): TGTGCCAGCAGCTTTACCGGGGGCGGTGAAAAACTGTTTTTT. The encoded protein is CASSFTGGGEKLFF.

J is TRBJ1-5 and V is TRBV19; TRBD1 is a possible D gene (5 bases). This CDR3 comprises 16 residues. V dropped 5 bases and J dropped 7 bases, with 21 bases sitting between them. Germline CDR1 LNHDA, CDR2 SQIVND (reference sequence). In nucleotides, the CDR3 is TGTGCCAGTAGTCCCCGTCCCGGCCAGGGAGGACAGCCCCAGCATTTT. Translating gives CASSPRPGQGGQPQHF. The variable domain in full, completed from reference TRBV19 and TRBJ1-5, reads DGGITQSPKYLFRKEGQNVTLSCEQNLNHDAMYWYRQDPGQGLRLIYYSQIVNDFQKGDIAEGYSVSREKKESFPLTVTSAQKNPTAFYLCASSPRPGQGGQPQHFGDGTRLSIL.

The rearrangement links TRBV7-9 to TRBJ1-2; D ambiguous. V lost 5 bases to trimming and J lost 2 bases, with 3 bases between them. Germline assignment: CDR1 SEHNR and CDR2 FQNEAQ (reference sequence). There are 11 residues in the CDR3. The DNA for the CDR3 is TGTGCCAGCAGCCACAACTATGGCTACACCTTC. Its translation: CASSHNYGYTF.

V usage is TRBV5-4 and J usage is TRBJ2-7; weak D call: TRBD1 (5 bases). This CDR3 comprises 16 residues. V lost 0 bases, J lost 2 bases, and 15 bases lay in between. Germline CDR1 and CDR2: SGHNT and YYREEE (reference sequence). CDR3 residues: CASSLGPGLKPYEQYF. The CDR3 DNA reads as TGTGCCAGCAGCTTGGGCCCAGGGCTTAAACCCTACGAGCAGTACTTC.

This chain links TRBV5-1 with TRBJ2-3, with TRBD2 matching 9 bases. Germline CDR1 reads SGHRS; CDR2 reads YFSETQ. The length of the CDR3 is 16 residues. V trimming: 0 bases; J trimming: 2 bases; junction bases outside the gene matches: 4. Here the CDR3 DNA reads TGCGCCAGCAGCTTGGGATCTAGCGGGGCCACAGATACGCAGTATTTT. Its protein product is CASSLGSSGATDTQYF.